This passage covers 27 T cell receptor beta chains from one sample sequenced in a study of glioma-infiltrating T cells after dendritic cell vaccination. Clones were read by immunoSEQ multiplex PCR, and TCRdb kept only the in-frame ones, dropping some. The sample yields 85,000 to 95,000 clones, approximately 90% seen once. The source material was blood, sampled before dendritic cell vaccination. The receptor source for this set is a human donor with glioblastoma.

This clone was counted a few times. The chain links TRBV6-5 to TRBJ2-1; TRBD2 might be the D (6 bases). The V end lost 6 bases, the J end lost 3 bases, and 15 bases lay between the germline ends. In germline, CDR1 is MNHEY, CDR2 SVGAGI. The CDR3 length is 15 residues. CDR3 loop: CASSPYGGNYNEQFF. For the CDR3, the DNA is TGTGCCAGCAGCCCCTACGGGGGTAACTACAATGAGCAGTTCTTC.

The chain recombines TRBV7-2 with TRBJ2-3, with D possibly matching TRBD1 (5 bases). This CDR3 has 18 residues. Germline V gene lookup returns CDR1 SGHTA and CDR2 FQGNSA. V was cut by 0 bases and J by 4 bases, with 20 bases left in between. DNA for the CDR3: TGTGCCAGCAGCTTAGCGCTCTTGTTAGGCAGGGTCTCAGATACGCAGTATTTT. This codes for CASSLALLLGRVSDTQYF.

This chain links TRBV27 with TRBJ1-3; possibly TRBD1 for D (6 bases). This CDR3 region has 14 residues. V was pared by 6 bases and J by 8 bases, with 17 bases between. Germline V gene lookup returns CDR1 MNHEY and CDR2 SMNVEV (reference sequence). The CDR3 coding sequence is TGTGCCAGCAGACTACAGGGTCGTCAAGACACCATATATTTT. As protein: CASRLQGRQDTIYF.

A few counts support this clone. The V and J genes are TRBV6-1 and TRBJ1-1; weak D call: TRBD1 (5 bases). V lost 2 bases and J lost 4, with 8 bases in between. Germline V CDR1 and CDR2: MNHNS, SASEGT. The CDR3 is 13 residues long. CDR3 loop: CASSEQGITEAFF. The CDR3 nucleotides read TGTGCCAGCAGTGAACAGGGAATCACTGAAGCTTTCTTT.

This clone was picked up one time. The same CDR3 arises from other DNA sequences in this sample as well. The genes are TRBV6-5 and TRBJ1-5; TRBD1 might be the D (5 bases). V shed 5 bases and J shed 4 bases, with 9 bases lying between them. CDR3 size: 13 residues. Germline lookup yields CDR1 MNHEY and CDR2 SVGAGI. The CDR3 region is CASSVQGNQPQHF. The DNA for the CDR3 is TGTGCCAGCAGTGTCCAGGGAAATCAGCCCCAGCATTTT.

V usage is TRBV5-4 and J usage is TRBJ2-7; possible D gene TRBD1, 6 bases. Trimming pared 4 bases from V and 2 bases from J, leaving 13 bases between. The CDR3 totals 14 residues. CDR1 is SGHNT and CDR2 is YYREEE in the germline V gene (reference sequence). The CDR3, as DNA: TGTGCCAGCAGCGACAGGACAATTCCCTACGAGCAGTACTTC. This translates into CASSDRTIPYEQYF.

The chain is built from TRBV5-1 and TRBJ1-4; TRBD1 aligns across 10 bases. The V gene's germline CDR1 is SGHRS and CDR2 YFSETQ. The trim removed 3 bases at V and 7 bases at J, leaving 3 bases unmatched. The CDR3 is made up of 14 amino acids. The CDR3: CASSWGTGAEKLFF. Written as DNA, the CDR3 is TGCGCCAGCAGCTGGGGGACAGGGGCTGAAAAACTGTTTTTT.

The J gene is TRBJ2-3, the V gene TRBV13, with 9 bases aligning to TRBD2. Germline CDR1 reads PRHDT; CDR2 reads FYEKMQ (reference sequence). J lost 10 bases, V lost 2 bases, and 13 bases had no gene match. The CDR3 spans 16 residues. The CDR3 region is CASSLRWREGLVSQYF. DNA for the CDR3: TGTGCCAGCAGCTTAAGGTGGCGGGAGGGCCTAGTGTCGCAGTATTTT. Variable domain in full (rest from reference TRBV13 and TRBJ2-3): AAGVIQSPRHLIKEKRETATLKCYPIPRHDTVYWYQQGPGQDPQFLISFYEKMQSDKGSIPDRFSAQQFSDYHSELNMSSLELGDSALYFCASSLRWREGLVSQYFGPGTRLTVL.

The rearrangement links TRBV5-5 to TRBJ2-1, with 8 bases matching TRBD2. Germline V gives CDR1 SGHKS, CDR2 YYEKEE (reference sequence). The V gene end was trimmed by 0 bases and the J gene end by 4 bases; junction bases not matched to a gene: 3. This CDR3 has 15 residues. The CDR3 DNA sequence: TGTGCCAGCAGCTTGGACCCGGGAGGGTACAATGAGCAGTTCTTC. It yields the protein CASSLDPGGYNEQFF. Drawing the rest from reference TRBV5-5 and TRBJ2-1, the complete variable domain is DAGVTQSPTHLIKTRGQQVTLRCSPISGHKSVSWYQQVLGQGPQFIFQYYEKEERGRGNFPDRFSARQFPNYSSELNVNALLLGDSALYLCASSLDPGGYNEQFFGPGTRLTVL.

The DNA of the CDR3 is TGTGCCAGTAGGTGGTGGGACAGGGGAACTAACTATGGCTACACCTTC. It codes for CASRWWDRGTNYGYTF. The chain employs TRBV19 and TRBJ1-2, with 10 bases fitting TRBD1. This CDR3 spans 16 amino acids. V lost 6 bases and J lost 0; bases outside the gene matches: 7. Germline V gene sequence: CDR1 LNHDA, CDR2 SQIVND (reference sequence).

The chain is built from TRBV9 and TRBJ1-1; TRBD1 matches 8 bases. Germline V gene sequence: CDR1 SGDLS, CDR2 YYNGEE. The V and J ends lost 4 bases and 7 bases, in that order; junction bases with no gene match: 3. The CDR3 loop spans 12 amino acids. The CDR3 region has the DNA TGTGCCAGCAGCCCAACAGGGGGTGAAGCTTTCTTT. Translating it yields CASSPTGGEAFF.

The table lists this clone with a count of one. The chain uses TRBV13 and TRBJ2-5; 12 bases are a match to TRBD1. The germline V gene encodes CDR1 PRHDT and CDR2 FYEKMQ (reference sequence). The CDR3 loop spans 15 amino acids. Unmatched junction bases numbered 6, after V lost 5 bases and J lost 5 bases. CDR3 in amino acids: CASSTGQGAEETQYF. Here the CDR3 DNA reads TGTGCCAGCAGCACGGGACAGGGGGCGGAGGAGACCCAGTACTTC.

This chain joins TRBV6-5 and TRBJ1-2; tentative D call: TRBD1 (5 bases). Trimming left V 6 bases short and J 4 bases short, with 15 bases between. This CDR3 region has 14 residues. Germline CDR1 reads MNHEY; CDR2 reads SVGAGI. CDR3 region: CASRRDGSSYGYTF. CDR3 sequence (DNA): TGTGCCAGCAGACGGGACGGGAGCAGCTATGGCTACACCTTC.

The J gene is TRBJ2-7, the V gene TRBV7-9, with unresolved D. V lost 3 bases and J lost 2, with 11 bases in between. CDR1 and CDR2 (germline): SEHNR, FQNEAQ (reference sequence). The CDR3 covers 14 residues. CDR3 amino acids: CASSFHSATYEQYF. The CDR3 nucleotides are TGTGCCAGCAGCTTCCACAGTGCGACCTACGAGCAGTACTTC.

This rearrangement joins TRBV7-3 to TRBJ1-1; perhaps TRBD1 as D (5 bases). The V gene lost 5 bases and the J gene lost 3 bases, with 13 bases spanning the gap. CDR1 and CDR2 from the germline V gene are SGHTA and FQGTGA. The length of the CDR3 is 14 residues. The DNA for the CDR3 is TGTGCCAGCAGCCCAGAAGGACAACACACTGAAGCTTTCTTT. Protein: CASSPEGQHTEAFF.

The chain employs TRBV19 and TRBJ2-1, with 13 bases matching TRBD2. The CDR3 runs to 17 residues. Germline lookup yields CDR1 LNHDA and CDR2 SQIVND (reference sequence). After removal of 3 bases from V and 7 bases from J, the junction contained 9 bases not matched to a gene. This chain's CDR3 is CASSMITSGRAGNEQFF. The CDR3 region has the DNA TGTGCCAGTAGTATGATAACTAGCGGGAGGGCGGGTAATGAGCAGTTCTTC. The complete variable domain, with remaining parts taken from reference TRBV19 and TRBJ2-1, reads DGGITQSPKYLFRKEGQNVTLSCEQNLNHDAMYWYRQDPGQGLRLIYYSQIVNDFQKGDIAEGYSVSREKKESFPLTVTSAQKNPTAFYLCASSMITSGRAGNEQFFGPGTRLTVL.

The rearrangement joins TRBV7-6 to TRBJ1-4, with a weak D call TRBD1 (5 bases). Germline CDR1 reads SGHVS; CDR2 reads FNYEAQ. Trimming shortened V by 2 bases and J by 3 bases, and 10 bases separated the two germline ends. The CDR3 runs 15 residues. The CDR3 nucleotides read TGTGCCAGCAGCTTATCGGGGGGAGCTAATGAAAAACTGTTTTTT. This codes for CASSLSGGANEKLFF.

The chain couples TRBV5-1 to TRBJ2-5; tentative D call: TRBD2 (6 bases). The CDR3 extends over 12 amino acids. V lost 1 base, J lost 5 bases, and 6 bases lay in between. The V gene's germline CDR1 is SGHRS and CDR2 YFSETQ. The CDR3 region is CASSLRGETQYF. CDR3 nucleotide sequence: TGCGCCAGCAGCTTGCGGGGGGAGACCCAGTACTTC.

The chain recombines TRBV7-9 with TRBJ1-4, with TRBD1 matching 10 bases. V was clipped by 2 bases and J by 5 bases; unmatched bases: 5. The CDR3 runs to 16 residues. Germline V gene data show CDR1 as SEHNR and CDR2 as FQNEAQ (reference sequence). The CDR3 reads CASSLRQGASNEKLFF. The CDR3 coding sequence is TGTGCCAGCAGCTTAAGACAGGGGGCTTCCAATGAAAAACTGTTTTTT. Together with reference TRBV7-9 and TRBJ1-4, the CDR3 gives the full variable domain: DTGVSQNPRHKITKRGQNVTFRCDPISEHNRLYWYRQTLGQGPEFLTYFQNEAQLEKSRLLSDRFSAERPKGSFSTLEIQRTEQGDSAMYLCASSLRQGASNEKLFFGSGTQLSVL.

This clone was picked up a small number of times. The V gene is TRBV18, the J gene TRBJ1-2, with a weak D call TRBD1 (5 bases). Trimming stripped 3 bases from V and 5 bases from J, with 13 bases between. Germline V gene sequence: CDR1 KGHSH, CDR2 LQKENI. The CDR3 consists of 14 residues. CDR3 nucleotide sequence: TGTGCCAGCTCACCGAAGGGACTTTTTTATGGCTACACCTTC. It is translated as CASSPKGLFYGYTF.

Here the CDR3 reads CASSSIPGQGGEQYF. CDR3 DNA: TGTGCCAGCAGCTCAATACCGGGACAGGGGGGTGAGCAGTACTTC. The genes are TRBV7-3 and TRBJ2-7; 11 positions match TRBD1. Germline V gene data show CDR1 as SGHTA and CDR2 as FQGTGA. V shed 4 bases and J 7 bases; nucleotides not matched to a gene: 9. The CDR3 contains 15 residues.

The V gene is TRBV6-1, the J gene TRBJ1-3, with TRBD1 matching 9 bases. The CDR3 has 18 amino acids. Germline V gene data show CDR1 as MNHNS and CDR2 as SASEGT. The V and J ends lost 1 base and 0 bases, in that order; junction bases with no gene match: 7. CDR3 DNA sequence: TGTGCCAGCAGTGAAGGGACAGGGGCCCCTAGCTCTGGAAACACCATATATTTT. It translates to CASSEGTGAPSSGNTIYF.

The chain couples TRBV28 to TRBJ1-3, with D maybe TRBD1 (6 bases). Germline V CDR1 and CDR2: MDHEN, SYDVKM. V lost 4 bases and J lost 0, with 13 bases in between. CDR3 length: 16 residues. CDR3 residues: CASSSQTGYSGNTIYF. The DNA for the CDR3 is TGTGCCAGCAGTTCCCAGACAGGCTACTCTGGAAACACCATATATTTT.

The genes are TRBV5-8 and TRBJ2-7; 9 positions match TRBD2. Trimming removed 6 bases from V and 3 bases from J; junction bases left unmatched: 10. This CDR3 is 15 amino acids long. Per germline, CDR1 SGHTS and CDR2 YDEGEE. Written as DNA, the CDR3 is TGTGCCAGCACCGAGCGGGGGGCAGGCATCTACGAGCAGTACTTC. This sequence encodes CASTERGAGIYEQYF. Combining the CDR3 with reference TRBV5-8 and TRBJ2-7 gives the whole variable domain EAGVTQSPTHLIKTRGQQATLRCSPISGHTSVYWYQQALGLGLQFLLWYDEGEERNRGNFPPRFSGRQFPNYSSELNVNALELEDSALYLCASTERGAGIYEQYFGPGTRLTVT.

The CDR3 spells CSAFLLGTQYF. The CDR3 DNA sequence: TGCAGTGCTTTCCTTCTCGGGACGCAGTATTTT. This chain connects TRBV20-1 to TRBJ2-3, with unresolved D. This CDR3 has 11 residues. Germline CDR1 reads DFQATT; CDR2 reads SNEGSKA (reference sequence). V shed 5 bases and J shed 9 bases, with 12 bases lying between them.

The CDR3, as DNA: TGTGCCAGCAGTTTAAGGGGTGGAAACACCATATATTTT. This encodes CASSLRGGNTIYF. The chain combines TRBV27 with TRBJ1-3; D possibly corresponds to TRBD1 (5 bases). The V end was cut by 2 bases, the J end by 3 bases, with 5 bases between. Germline V gene sequence: CDR1 MNHEY, CDR2 SMNVEV (reference sequence). The CDR3 has 13 amino acids.

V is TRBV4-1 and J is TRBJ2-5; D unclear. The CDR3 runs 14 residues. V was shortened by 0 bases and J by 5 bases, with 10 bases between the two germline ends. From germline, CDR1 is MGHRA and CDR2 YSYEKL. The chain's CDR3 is CASSQEVLAETQYF. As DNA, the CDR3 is TGCGCCAGCAGCCAAGAGGTACTCGCGGAGACCCAGTACTTC.